Following are 17 T cell receptor beta chains from one sample sequenced in a study of vaccination effects on CD4 cells after COVID-19. Using immunoSEQ multiplex PCR, the repertoire was profiled, and TCRdb retains in-frame clones only, with some absent. The profile shows about 43,000 clones, roughly 79% of them singletons. Prior to sequencing, the ViraFEST assay stimulated PBMC with viral peptide pools, which expanded the antigen-specific CD4+ T cells. Once cultured for approximately eleven days, the cells underwent separation to obtain CD4+ T cells. Vaccine recipients, nucleocapsid antibody negative, had no prior SARS-CoV-2 infection. For these receptors, no antigen is known. Sequencing was performed on CD4+ T cells from PBMCs cultured with SARS-CoV-2 spike peptides, taken before COVID-19 vaccination. The source is a human donor who received a COVID-19 vaccine.

The J gene is TRBJ1-2, the V gene TRBV27; D call uncertain. Germline V gene lookup returns CDR1 MNHEY and CDR2 SMNVEV (reference sequence). This CDR3 has 15 residues. The germline V and J ends were trimmed by 5 bases and 0 bases, with 13 bases remaining between them. In DNA form, the CDR3 reads TGTGCCAGCAGTCCGCGGGGAGGTACTAACTATGGCTACACCTTC. Translating it yields CASSPRGGTNYGYTF.

The table lists this clone with a count of one. This chain links TRBV24-1 with TRBJ1-3; TRBD1 agrees at 7 bases. The CDR3 has 16 residues. V lost 4 bases to trimming and J lost 0 bases; unmatched junction nucleotides: 5. Germline V CDR1 and CDR2: KGHDR, SFDVKD. CDR3 nucleotides: TGTGCCACCAGTGACCCAACAGGGGACTCTGGAAACACCATATATTTT. Translation: CATSDPTGDSGNTIYF.

In its sample, this clone was seen once. This sequence joins TRBV6-1 and TRBJ2-5, with a tentative D call TRBD1 (5 bases). This CDR3 is 14 amino acids long. Germline V gives CDR1 MNHNS, CDR2 SASEGT. V lost 2 bases to trimming and J lost 1 base, with 8 bases between them. The CDR3 DNA is TGTGCCAGCAGTGAATGGGGCCCCCAAGAGACCCAGTACTTC. The encoded protein is CASSEWGPQETQYF.

CDR3 sequence: CASSEMGKDYGYTF. The CDR3, as DNA: TGCGCCAGCAGTGAGATGGGGAAGGACTATGGCTACACCTTC. V and J are TRBV10-2 and TRBJ1-2; no clear D. The germline V gene has CDR1 WSHSY and CDR2 SAAADI. There are 14 residues in the CDR3. The ends were cut back, 2 bases at V and 3 bases at J, with 10 bases in the middle.

This clone turned up a few times. This chain uses TRBV7-3 with TRBJ2-2; a possible D gene is TRBD1 (5 bases). This CDR3 comprises 16 residues. Germline CDR1 SGHTA, CDR2 FQGTGA. With 5 bases removed from V and 0 bases from J, the gap between germline ends came to 13 bases. CDR3 bases: TGTGCCAGCAGCCCCTGGGGCAGGACGAACACCGGGGAGCTGTTTTTT. As protein: CASSPWGRTNTGELFF.

V gene TRBV7-9 combines with J gene TRBJ2-4, with D perhaps assigned TRBD1 or TRBD2 (6 bases each). This CDR3 has 14 amino acids. The germline V gene encodes CDR1 SEHNR and CDR2 FQNEAQ (reference sequence). Trimming took off 3 bases at V and 8 bases at J, with 14 bases between the two ends. The CDR3 DNA follows: TGTGCCAGCAGCTTGGAGGGGGGTAGAGACATTCAGTACTTC. Encoded protein: CASSLEGGRDIQYF.

The chain is built from TRBV4-1 and TRBJ1-3, with D unclear. The CDR3 runs to 14 residues. Germline values: CDR1 MGHRA, CDR2 YSYEKL. Trimming left V 2 bases short and J 4 bases short, with 9 bases between. This chain's CDR3 is CASSQLEQGNTIYF. In DNA, the CDR3 is TGCGCCAGCAGCCAATTGGAACAGGGAAACACCATATATTTT.

The J gene is TRBJ2-1, the V gene TRBV5-4; D possibly corresponds to TRBD2 (5 bases). From germline, CDR1 is SGHNT and CDR2 YYREEE (reference sequence). The V and J ends lost 4 bases and 8 bases respectively, with 19 bases between them. The length of the CDR3 is 15 residues. The CDR3 reads CASSPVAGTDYEQFF. The CDR3 DNA sequence: TGTGCCAGCAGCCCTGTCGCCGGCACGGACTATGAGCAGTTCTTC. The full variable domain, with the rest looked up from reference TRBV5-4 and TRBJ2-1, is ETGVTQSPTHLIKTRGQQVTLRCSSQSGHNTVSWYQQALGQGPQFIFQYYREEENGRGNFPPRFSGLQFPNYSSELNVNALELDDSALYLCASSPVAGTDYEQFFGPGTRLTVL.

V is TRBV5-5 and J is TRBJ2-7, with TRBD1 matching over 7 bases. Germline lookup yields CDR1 SGHKS and CDR2 YYEKEE (reference sequence). The V segment lost 3 bases and the J segment 5 bases; nucleotides outside the gene matches: 5. The CDR3 totals 13 residues. Here the CDR3 DNA reads TGTGCCAGCAGCTCGACAGGGACGCACGAGCAGTACGTC. It encodes CASSSTGTHEQYV.

The chain combines TRBV5-1 with TRBJ1-3, with D possibly matching TRBD1 (5 bases). Germline V lookup: CDR1 SGHRS, CDR2 YFSETQ. Trimming pared 0 bases from V and 2 bases from J, leaving 12 bases between. The CDR3 loop spans 16 amino acids. CDR3 nucleotides: TGCGCCAGCAGCTTGGACAGGTTGGTCCCTGGAAACACCATATATTTT. Protein: CASSLDRLVPGNTIYF.

The chain is built from TRBV7-3 and TRBJ1-2, with D unclear. This CDR3 region has 15 residues. With 8 bases removed from V and 5 bases from J, the gap between germline ends came to 21 bases. Looked up from germline, CDR1 is SGHTA and CDR2 is FQGTGA. The CDR3 coding sequence is TGTGCCAGCGCTCCAGGAGGGCAGACCAGTTATGGCTACACCTTC. Its protein is CASAPGGQTSYGYTF.

This clone has only one observation. The chain recombines TRBV5-1 with TRBJ1-5; weak D call: TRBD1 (5 bases). CDR1 SGHRS and CDR2 YFSETQ come from the germline V gene. The CDR3 runs 14 residues. V was trimmed by 4 bases and J by 2 bases, leaving 10 bases between them. CDR3 nucleotide sequence: TGCGCCAGCAGCCAGCTAGGGGGCAATCAGCCCCAGCATTTT. Translation gives CASSQLGGNQPQHF.

The gene calls are TRBV6-5 and TRBJ2-7; perhaps TRBD1 as D (6 bases). This CDR3 spans 14 amino acids. Germline V gene sequence: CDR1 MNHEY, CDR2 SVGAGI. V was shortened by 8 bases and J by 0 bases, with 14 bases between the two germline ends. The CDR3 DNA reads TGTGCCAGCGGCCAATACAGGGACTCCTACGAGCAGTACGTC. Protein sequence: CASGQYRDSYEQYV.

The CDR3 sequence: CASSIVLAGNTDTQYF. The CDR3 DNA reads as TGTGCCAGTAGTATAGTACTAGCGGGGAACACAGATACGCAGTATTTT. The chain couples TRBV19 to TRBJ2-3, with 10 bases lining up with TRBD2. Germline CDR1 reads LNHDA; CDR2 reads SQIVND (reference sequence). J gave up 2 bases and V 1 base, and 3 bases lay outside the gene matches. The CDR3 is made up of 16 amino acids.

The chain has TRBV4-3 and TRBJ1-2, with D perhaps matching TRBD1 (5 bases). The V end lost 0 bases, the J end lost 6 bases, and 17 bases lay between the germline ends. CDR3 size: 16 residues. CDR1 and CDR2 (germline): LGHNA, YSLEER. In nucleotides, the CDR3 is TGCGCCAGCAGCCAAGAGGGCGGGGGTCGATATCATGGCTACACCTTC. It codes for CASSQEGGGRYHGYTF.

The V gene is TRBV7-2, the J gene TRBJ2-3; 9 bases line up with TRBD2. Germline V gene data show CDR1 as SGHTA and CDR2 as FQGNSA. Losses at the gene ends were 5 bases for V and 2 bases for J; bases not matched to a gene: 8. The CDR3 has 16 amino acids. The CDR3 region is CASSQNSGLATDTQYF. CDR3 DNA sequence: TGTGCCAGCAGCCAGAACTCGGGACTAGCCACAGATACGCAGTATTTT.

This clone was seen only a few times. The chain is built from TRBV5-1 and TRBJ1-5; no definite D call. Germline CDR1 SGHRS, CDR2 YFSETQ. Trimming cost V 0 bases and J 6 bases, with 10 bases left between them. The CDR3 runs to 14 residues. In DNA, the CDR3 is TGCGCCAGCAGCTTGGGGGTAGAGGGTCAGCCCCAGCATTTT. Its protein product is CASSLGVEGQPQHF.